These T cell receptor beta chains were read from a single sample in a study of blood T cell repertoires in COVID-19. Data came from immunoSEQ multiplex PCR; TCRdb stores just in-frame clones and leaves some out. The sample shows 50,000 to 60,000 clones, around 85% of them seen only once. Sequenced: peripheral blood. The receptors derive from a human donor in a cohort sampled during active COVID-19. CDR3s include the opening cysteine and the closing phenylalanine or tryptophan. Fields, in order: CDR3 length, V gene, D gene, J gene, CDR3 protein, CDR3 DNA. A D gene is named only where the DNA matches it firmly.

cdr3_length: 15
v_call: TRBV5-5
d_call: .
j_call: TRBJ1-3
cdr3_aa: CASSRTGTTGNTIYF
cdr3_nt: TGTGCCAGCAGTCGTACAGGGACTACTGGAAACACCATATATTTT

cdr3_length: 15
v_call: TRBV30
d_call: TRBD1
j_call: TRBJ1-6
cdr3_aa: CAWRLQGALNSPLHF
cdr3_nt: TGTGCCTGGAGGTTACAGGGGGCCCTTAATTCACCCCTCCACTTT

cdr3_length: 16
v_call: TRBV9
d_call: TRBD2
j_call: TRBJ2-2
cdr3_aa: CASSVASGRATGELFF
cdr3_nt: TGTGCCAGCAGCGTAGCTAGCGGGAGGGCCACCGGGGAGCTGTTTTTT

cdr3_length: 15
v_call: TRBV2
d_call: TRBD1
j_call: TRBJ2-1
cdr3_aa: CASSGGQGVYNEQFF
cdr3_nt: TGTGCCAGCAGTGGAGGACAGGGAGTCTACAATGAGCAGTTCTTC

cdr3_length: 15
v_call: TRBV6-2/TRBV6-3
d_call: .
j_call: TRBJ2-3
cdr3_aa: CASSSPGLLTDTQYF
cdr3_nt: TGTGCCAGCAGTTCGCCGGGACTCTTGACAGATACGCAGTATTTT

cdr3_length: 15
v_call: TRBV9
d_call: .
j_call: TRBJ2-1
cdr3_aa: CASSSRGGSYNEQFF
cdr3_nt: TGTGCCAGCAGCTCCAGAGGCGGCTCCTACAATGAGCAGTTCTTC

cdr3_length: 14
v_call: TRBV5-4
d_call: .
j_call: TRBJ2-5
cdr3_aa: CASSKEVGKETQYF
cdr3_nt: TGTGCCAGCAGCAAGGAGGTGGGGAAAGAGACCCAGTACTTC

cdr3_length: 13
v_call: TRBV30
d_call: .
j_call: TRBJ1-1
cdr3_aa: CAWSRTGALIAFF
cdr3_nt: TGTGCCTGGAGTCGAACAGGCGCCCTTATCGCTTTCTTT

cdr3_length: 14
v_call: TRBV5-1
d_call: TRBD2
j_call: TRBJ2-2
cdr3_aa: CASSSGGGTGELFF
cdr3_nt: TGCGCCAGCAGCTCCGGGGGGGGAACCGGGGAGCTGTTTTTT

cdr3_length: 14
v_call: TRBV29-1
d_call: .
j_call: TRBJ1-5
cdr3_aa: CSGAPREMDQPQHF
cdr3_nt: TGCAGCGGCGCCCCTAGGGAGATGGATCAGCCCCAGCATTTT

cdr3_length: 12
v_call: TRBV10-3
d_call: .
j_call: TRBJ2-1
cdr3_aa: CAISESTTSEFF
cdr3_nt: TGTGCCATCAGTGAGTCGACCACGAGCGAGTTCTTC

cdr3_length: 15
v_call: TRBV2
d_call: .
j_call: TRBJ2-7
cdr3_aa: CASSDRGGEAYEQYF
cdr3_nt: TGTGCCAGCAGTGATCGAGGGGGAGAAGCCTACGAGCAGTACTTC

cdr3_length: 15
v_call: TRBV7-8
d_call: .
j_call: TRBJ1-3
cdr3_aa: CASSSMGGSGNTIYF
cdr3_nt: TGTGCCAGCAGCTCGATGGGGGGCTCTGGAAACACCATATATTTT

cdr3_length: 15
v_call: TRBV30
d_call: .
j_call: TRBJ1-3
cdr3_aa: CAWSLGLISGNTIYF
cdr3_nt: TGTGCCTGGAGCCTAGGTCTTATCTCTGGAAACACCATATATTTT

cdr3_length: 16
v_call: TRBV9
d_call: TRBD1
j_call: TRBJ2-1
cdr3_aa: CASSDLRGTDYNEQFF
cdr3_nt: TGTGCCAGCAGCGACTTGAGGGGGACAGACTACAATGAGCAGTTCTTC

cdr3_length: 14
v_call: TRBV5-8
d_call: .
j_call: TRBJ2-7
cdr3_aa: CASSLSWVPTGQYF
cdr3_nt: TGTGCCAGCAGCTTGAGCTGGGTCCCCACGGGGCAGTACTTC

cdr3_length: 15
v_call: TRBV18
d_call: TRBD1
j_call: TRBJ2-7
cdr3_aa: CASSRGTGFSYEQYF
cdr3_nt: TGTGCCAGCTCACGAGGGACAGGGTTTTCCTACGAGCAGTACTTC